These T cell receptor beta chains were read from a single sample in a study of early T cells in non-severe SARS-CoV-2 infection. TCRdb redid the calling of the 5' RACE reads with MiXCR, one entry per CDR3 protein. The sample shows tens of thousands of distinct CDR3 sequences, 6.2% of them seen only once. The input for sequencing was whole blood, taken at baseline. These receptors originate from an adult who was a healthcare worker with PCR-confirmed SARS-CoV-2 infection or an uninfected control (not recorded which). Both conserved end residues are part of each CDR3. A D gene is named only where the DNA matches it firmly. Clone size is given for some rows only: seen once, a few or many times, or a class if the clone is expanded.

TRBJ1-2 - many TRBV24-1 TGTGCCACCAGTGATCCGCGGGGGCCCTATGGCTACACCTTC CATSDPRGPYGYTF
TRBJ2-7 TRBD1 - TRBV7-2 TGTGCCAGCAGCTGGGACAGGAGCTCCTACGAGCAGTACTTC CASSWDRSSYEQYF
TRBJ1-1 - few TRBV4-1 TGCGCCAGCAGCCAAGATCCCCTGGGGACTGAAGCTTTCTTT CASSQDPLGTEAFF
TRBJ1-2 - few TRBV18 TGTGCCAGCTCACCACCCTCGAAAGGGGTTAACTATGGCTACACCTTC CASSPPSKGVNYGYTF
TRBJ1-5 - few TRBV10-2 TGCGCCAGCAGTCCGGACTTGTGGCAGCCCCAGCATTTT CASSPDLWQPQHF
TRBJ2-7 - few TRBV3-1 TGTGCCAGCAGCCAAGACCCCAGGACTCTGGTTGGTGGCGAGCAGTACTTC CASSQDPRTLVGGEQYF
TRBJ2-2 - - TRBV19 TGTGCCAGTAAGGAGGCAAGGAACATCGGGGAGCTGTTTTTT CASKEARNIGELFF
TRBJ2-4 - many TRBV6-2/TRBV6-3 TGTGCCAGCAACCCCCGGCTAGCCAAAAACATTCAGTACTTC CASNPRLAKNIQYF
TRBJ2-5 - - TRBV7-9 TGTGCCAGCAGCCCGGGAATTCCAGGGGAGACCCAGTACTTC CASSPGIPGETQYF
TRBJ2-1 TRBD2 many TRBV12-5 TGTGCTAGTGCTCCTAGCGGGATTTCCTACAATGAGCAGTTCTTC CASAPSGISYNEQFF
TRBJ2-7 - - TRBV3-1 TGTGCCAGCAGCCAAGCAGGGGTGGGCTCCTACGAGCAGTACTTC CASSQAGVGSYEQYF
TRBJ1-6 TRBD1 few TRBV27 TGTGCCAGCAGTCCAAGACAGGGCACCTATAATTCACCCCTCCACTTT CASSPRQGTYNSPLHF
TRBJ1-1 - - TRBV28 TGTGCCAGCAGTTACACAGCGTCAGGAGCTTTCTTT CASSYTASGAFF
TRBJ2-1 - - TRBV11-1 TGTGCCAGCAACCTGGGACGCCACTACAATGAGCAGTTCTTC CASNLGRHYNEQFF
TRBJ2-1 TRBD2 - TRBV7-3 TGTGCCAGCACATTCGGAGCTAGCGGTTACAATGAGCAGTTCTTC CASTFGASGYNEQFF
TRBJ2-7 - - TRBV6-2/TRBV6-3 TGTGCCAGCAGTTCTGTTCATCTCTACGAGCAGTACTTC CASSSVHLYEQYF
TRBJ2-3 - few TRBV6-5 TGTGCCAGCAGTTCGAGGACCGCCGTGGGCCCAGATACGCAGTATTTT CASSSRTAVGPDTQYF
TRBJ2-5 - - TRBV21-1 TGTGCCAGCAGCAAAGACGGGACCAAAGAGACCCAGTACTTC CASSKDGTKETQYF
TRBJ2-1 TRBD2 many TRBV29-1 TGCAGCGGGGGGACTAGCGTTTACAATGAGCAGTTCTTC CSGGTSVYNEQFF
TRBJ2-5 - many TRBV9 TGTGCCAGCAGTGTCGGGGTTTTTGAGACCCAGTACTTC CASSVGVFETQYF
TRBJ2-3 - many TRBV6-2/TRBV6-3 TGTGCCAGCAGTTACGCCGGGCAATACACAGATACGCAGTATTTT CASSYAGQYTDTQYF
TRBJ1-2 TRBD1 many TRBV27 TGTGCCAGCGGGACAGCTTTTAACTATGGCTACACCTTC CASGTAFNYGYTF
TRBJ2-1 - - TRBV5-1 TGCGCCAGCAGCTTTCCACAGGGTGGCAATGAGCAGTTCTTC CASSFPQGGNEQFF
TRBJ2-1 - few TRBV2 TGTGCCAGCAGCTTTACTAGGAACAATGAGCAGTTCTTC CASSFTRNNEQFF
TRBJ2-7 TRBD1 many TRBV7-9 TGTGCCAGCAGCTTAGCGGGACAGGTGTCCTACGAGCAGTACTTC CASSLAGQVSYEQYF
TRBJ1-6 TRBD1 - TRBV7-9 TGTGCCAGCAGCTTCCCGACAGGGGGAGTTGGGGCACCCCTCCACTTT CASSFPTGGVGAPLHF
TRBJ2-2 TRBD1 - TRBV6-2/TRBV6-3 TGTGCCAGCAGTTTGACAGGGGTGACCGGGGAGCTGTTTTTT CASSLTGVTGELFF
TRBJ1-1 - many TRBV29-1 TGCAGCTCCGGGACGTCGAACACTGAAGCTTTCTTT CSSGTSNTEAFF
TRBJ2-4 - many TRBV28 TGTGCCAGCACAGGGACGCCAGAAAACATTCAGTACTTC CASTGTPENIQYF
TRBJ2-3 - few TRBV5-4 TGTGCCAGCAGCCAACAAGCTAGCACAGATACGCAGTATTTT CASSQQASTDTQYF
TRBJ1-6 - - TRBV12-3/TRBV12-4 TGTGCCAGCGGCCCGGGACTGGAGAATTCACCCCTCCACTTT CASGPGLENSPLHF
TRBJ1-5 - - TRBV5-1 TGCGCCAGCAGCACGGACGGACATAGCAATCAGCCCCAGCATTTT CASSTDGHSNQPQHF
TRBJ1-1 - - TRBV19 TGTGCCAGTAGTATAGTGGGGTTGAACACTGAAGCTTTCTTT CASSIVGLNTEAFF
TRBJ2-1 TRBD1 few TRBV29-1 TGCAGCTTACGACCCCCGGGACAGGTGATCGGTGAGCAGTTCTTC CSLRPPGQVIGEQFF
TRBJ1-3 - many TRBV4-2 TGTGCCAGCAGCCAAGAGAGGGATCCGGGTGCTGGAAACACCATATATTTT CASSQERDPGAGNTIYF
TRBJ2-3 - once TRBV6-5 TGTGCCAGCAGATACCGCTCAAACCTAGATACGCAGTATTTT CASRYRSNLDTQYF
TRBJ2-7 TRBD1 few TRBV20-1 TGCAGTTCCGACAGGGCTAACTACGAGCAGTACTTC CSSDRANYEQYF
TRBJ2-1 - - TRBV29-1 TGCAGCGTTACCATCGTGGAGCAGTTCTTC CSVTIVEQFF
TRBJ2-1 TRBD1 many TRBV20-1 TGCAGTGCAACCGGACAGGGGGGATACAATGAGCAGTTCTTC CSATGQGGYNEQFF
TRBJ2-3 TRBD2 few TRBV9 TGTGCCAGCAGCCCCAGCGGGAGGGCGTCCACAGATACGCAGTATTTT CASSPSGRASTDTQYF
TRBJ2-3 TRBD2 many TRBV20-1 TGCAGTGCAGGGACTAGCGGGAGTAGGGGAGATACGCAGTATTTT CSAGTSGSRGDTQYF
TRBJ2-2 - few TRBV11-2 TGTGCCAGCAGCTTAGCCCCCTACACCGGGGAGCTGTTTTTT CASSLAPYTGELFF
TRBJ2-7 - many TRBV20-1 TGCAGTGCTAGGATCATGAGCGAGCAGTACTTC CSARIMSEQYF